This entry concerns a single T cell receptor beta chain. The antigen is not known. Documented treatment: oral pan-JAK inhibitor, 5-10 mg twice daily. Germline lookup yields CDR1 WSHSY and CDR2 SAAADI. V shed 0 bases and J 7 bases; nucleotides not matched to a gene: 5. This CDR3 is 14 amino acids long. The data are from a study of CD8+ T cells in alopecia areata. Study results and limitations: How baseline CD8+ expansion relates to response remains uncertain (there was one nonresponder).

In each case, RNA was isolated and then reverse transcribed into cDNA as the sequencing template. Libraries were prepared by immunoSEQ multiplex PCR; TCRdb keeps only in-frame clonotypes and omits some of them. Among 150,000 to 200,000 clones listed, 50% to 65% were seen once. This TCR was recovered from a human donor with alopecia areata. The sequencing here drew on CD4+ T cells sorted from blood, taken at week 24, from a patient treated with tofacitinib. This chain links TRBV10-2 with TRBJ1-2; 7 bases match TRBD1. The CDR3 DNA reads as TGCGCCAGCAGTGAGTCGGGGGACAGCCGTGGCTACACCTTC. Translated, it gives CASSESGDSRGYTF.